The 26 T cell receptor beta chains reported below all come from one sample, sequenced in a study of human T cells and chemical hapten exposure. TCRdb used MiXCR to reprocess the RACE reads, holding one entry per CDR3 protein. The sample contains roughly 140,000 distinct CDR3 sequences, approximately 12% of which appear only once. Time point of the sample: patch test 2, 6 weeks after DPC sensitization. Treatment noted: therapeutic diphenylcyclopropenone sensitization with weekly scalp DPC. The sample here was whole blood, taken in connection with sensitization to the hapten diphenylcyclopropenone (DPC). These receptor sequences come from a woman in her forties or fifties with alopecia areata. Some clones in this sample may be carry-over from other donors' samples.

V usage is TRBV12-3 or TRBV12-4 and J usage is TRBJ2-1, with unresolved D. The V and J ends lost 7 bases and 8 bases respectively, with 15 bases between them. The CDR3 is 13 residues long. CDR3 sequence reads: CASTPLARDEQFF. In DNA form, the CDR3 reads TGTGCCAGCACCCCCTTAGCTCGCGATGAGCAGTTCTTC.

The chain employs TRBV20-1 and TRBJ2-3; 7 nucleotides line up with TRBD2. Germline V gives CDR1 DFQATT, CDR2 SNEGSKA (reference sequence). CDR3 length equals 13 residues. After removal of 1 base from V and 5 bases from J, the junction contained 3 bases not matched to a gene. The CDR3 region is CSARVASGDTQYF. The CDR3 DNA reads TGCAGTGCTAGAGTGGCTAGCGGAGATACGCAGTATTTT.

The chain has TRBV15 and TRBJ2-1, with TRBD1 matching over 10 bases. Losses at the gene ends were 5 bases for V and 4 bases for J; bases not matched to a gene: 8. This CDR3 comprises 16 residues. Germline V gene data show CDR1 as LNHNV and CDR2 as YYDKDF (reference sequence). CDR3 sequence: CATSVGRDRGYNEQFF. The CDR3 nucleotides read TGTGCCACCAGCGTAGGCCGGGACAGGGGTTACAATGAGCAGTTCTTC. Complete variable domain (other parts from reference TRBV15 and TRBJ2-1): DAMVIQNPRYQVTQFGKPVTLSCSQTLNHNVMYWYQQKSSQAPKLLFHYYDKDFNNEADTPDNFQSRRPNTSFCFLDIRSPGLGDTAMYLCATSVGRDRGYNEQFFGPGTRLTVL.

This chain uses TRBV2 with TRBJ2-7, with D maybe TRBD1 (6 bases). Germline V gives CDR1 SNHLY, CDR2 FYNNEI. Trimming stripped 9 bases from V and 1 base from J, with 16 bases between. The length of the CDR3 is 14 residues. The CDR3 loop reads CASRLRDISYEQYF. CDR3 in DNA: TGTGCCAGTCGCCTCCGGGACATATCCTACGAGCAGTACTTC.

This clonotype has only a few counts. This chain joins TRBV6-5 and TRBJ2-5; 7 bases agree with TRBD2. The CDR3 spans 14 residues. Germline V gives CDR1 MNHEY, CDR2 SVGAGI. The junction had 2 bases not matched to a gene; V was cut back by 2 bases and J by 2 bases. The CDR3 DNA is TGTGCCAGCAGTTACGGGCGGGGGCAAGAGACCCAGTACTTC. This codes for CASSYGRGQETQYF.

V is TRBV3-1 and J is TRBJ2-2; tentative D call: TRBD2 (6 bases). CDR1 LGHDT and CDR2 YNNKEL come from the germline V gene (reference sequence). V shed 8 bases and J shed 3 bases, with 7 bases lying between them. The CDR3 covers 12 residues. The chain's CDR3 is CASGDYTGELFF. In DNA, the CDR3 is TGTGCCAGCGGGGACTACACCGGGGAGCTGTTTTTT.

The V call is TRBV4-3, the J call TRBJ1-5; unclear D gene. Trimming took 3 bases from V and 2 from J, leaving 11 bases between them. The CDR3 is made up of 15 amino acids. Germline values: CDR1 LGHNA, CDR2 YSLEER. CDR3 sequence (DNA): TGCGCCAGCAGCCAGGACCTCAATGGCAATCAGCCCCAGCATTTT. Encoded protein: CASSQDLNGNQPQHF.

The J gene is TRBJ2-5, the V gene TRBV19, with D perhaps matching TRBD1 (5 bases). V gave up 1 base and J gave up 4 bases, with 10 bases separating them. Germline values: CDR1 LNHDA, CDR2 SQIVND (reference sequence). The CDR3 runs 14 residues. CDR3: CASSIGQGGETQYF. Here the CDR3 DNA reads TGTGCCAGTAGTATAGGGCAGGGCGGAGAGACCCAGTACTTC.

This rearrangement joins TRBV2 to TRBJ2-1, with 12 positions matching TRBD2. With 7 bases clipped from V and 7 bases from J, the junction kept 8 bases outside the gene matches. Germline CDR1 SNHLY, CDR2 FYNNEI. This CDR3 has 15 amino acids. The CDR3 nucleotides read TGTGCCAGCATTCAGACTAGCGGGAGATCAAATGAGCAGTTCTTC. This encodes CASIQTSGRSNEQFF.

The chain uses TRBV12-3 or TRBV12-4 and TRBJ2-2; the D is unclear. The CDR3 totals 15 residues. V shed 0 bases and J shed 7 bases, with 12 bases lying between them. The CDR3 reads CASSLARGLGGELFF. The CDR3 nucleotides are TGTGCCAGCAGTTTAGCCCGCGGTCTCGGCGGGGAGCTGTTTTTT.

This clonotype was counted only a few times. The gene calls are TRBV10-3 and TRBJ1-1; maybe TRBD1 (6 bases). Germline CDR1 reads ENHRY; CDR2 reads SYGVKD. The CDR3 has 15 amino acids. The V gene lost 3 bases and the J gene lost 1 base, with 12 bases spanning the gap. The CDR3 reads CAISDSGEGNTEAFF. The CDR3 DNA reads TGTGCCATCAGTGATTCAGGGGAGGGGAACACTGAAGCTTTCTTT.

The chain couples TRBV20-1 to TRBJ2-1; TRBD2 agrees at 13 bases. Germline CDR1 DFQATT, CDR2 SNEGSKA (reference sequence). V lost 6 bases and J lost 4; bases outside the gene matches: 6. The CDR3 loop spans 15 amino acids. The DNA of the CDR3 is TGCAGTGCAGGAGGGACTAGCGGGATATACAATGAGCAGTTCTTC. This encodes CSAGGTSGIYNEQFF.

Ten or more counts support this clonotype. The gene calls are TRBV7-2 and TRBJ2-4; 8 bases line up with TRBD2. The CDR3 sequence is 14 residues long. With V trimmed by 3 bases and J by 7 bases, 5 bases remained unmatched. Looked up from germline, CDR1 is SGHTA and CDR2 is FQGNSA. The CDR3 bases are TGTGCCAGCAGCTTGTGGACTAGCAAGAACATTCAGTACTTC. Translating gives CASSLWTSKNIQYF.

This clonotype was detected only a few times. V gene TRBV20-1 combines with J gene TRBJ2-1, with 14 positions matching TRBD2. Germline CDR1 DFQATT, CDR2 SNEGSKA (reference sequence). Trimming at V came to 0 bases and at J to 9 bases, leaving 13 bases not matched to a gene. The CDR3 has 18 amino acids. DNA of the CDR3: TGCAGTGCTAGAGATACCAGACCCGGGACTAGCGGGAGTCGTGAGCAGTTCTTC. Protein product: CSARDTRPGTSGSREQFF.

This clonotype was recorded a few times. This CDR3 is CASSSGGGQGTDTQYF. CDR3 bases: TGTGCCAGCAGTTCAGGCGGGGGCCAGGGCACAGATACGCAGTATTTT. The chain carries TRBV7-2 and TRBJ2-3; TRBD2 is a possible D gene (7 bases). The ends were cut back, 6 bases at V and 1 base at J, with 17 bases in the middle. Germline CDR1 SGHTA, CDR2 FQGNSA. The CDR3 is made up of 16 amino acids. Variable domain in full (rest from reference TRBV7-2 and TRBJ2-3): GAGVSQSPSNKVTEKGKDVELRCDPISGHTALYWYRQSLGQGLEFLIYFQGNSAPDKSGLPSDRFSAERTGGSVSTLTIQRTQQEDSAVYLCASSSGGGQGTDTQYFGPGTRLTVL.

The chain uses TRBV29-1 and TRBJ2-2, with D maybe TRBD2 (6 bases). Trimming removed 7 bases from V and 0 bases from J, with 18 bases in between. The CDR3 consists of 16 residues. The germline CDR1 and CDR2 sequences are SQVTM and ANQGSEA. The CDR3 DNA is TGCAGCGCTGTGATGCCCGGGACTGCGAACACCGGGGAGCTGTTTTTT. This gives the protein CSAVMPGTANTGELFF.

The CDR3 DNA reads TGTGCCAGCAGTCTTCGACAGGGGTACTACGAGCAGTACTTC. It encodes CASSLRQGYYEQYF. The gene calls are TRBV28 and TRBJ2-7; 8 bases align to TRBD1. Trimming took 5 bases from V and 3 from J; bases not matched to a gene: 6. The CDR3 runs 14 residues. Germline V gene sequence: CDR1 MDHEN, CDR2 SYDVKM.

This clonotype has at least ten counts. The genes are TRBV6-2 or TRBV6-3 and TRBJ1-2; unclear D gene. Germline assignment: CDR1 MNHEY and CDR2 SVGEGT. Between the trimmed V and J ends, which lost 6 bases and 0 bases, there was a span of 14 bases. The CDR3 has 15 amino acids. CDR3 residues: CASSSGPKTNYGYTF. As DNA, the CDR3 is TGTGCCAGCAGCTCCGGACCAAAGACTAACTATGGCTACACCTTC.

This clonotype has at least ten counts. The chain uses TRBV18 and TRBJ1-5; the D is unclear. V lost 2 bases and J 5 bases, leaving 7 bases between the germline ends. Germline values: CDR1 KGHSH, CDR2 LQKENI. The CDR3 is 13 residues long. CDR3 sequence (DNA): TGTGCCAGCTCACCAGTAGTTGATCAGCCCCAGCATTTT. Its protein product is CASSPVVDQPQHF.

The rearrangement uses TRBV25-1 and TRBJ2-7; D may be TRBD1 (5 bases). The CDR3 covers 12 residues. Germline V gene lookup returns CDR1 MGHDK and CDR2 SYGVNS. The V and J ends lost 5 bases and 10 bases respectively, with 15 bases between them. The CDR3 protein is CASSSSPRGQYF. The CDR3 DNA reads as TGTGCCAGCAGTTCCAGTCCTAGGGGCCAGTACTTC.

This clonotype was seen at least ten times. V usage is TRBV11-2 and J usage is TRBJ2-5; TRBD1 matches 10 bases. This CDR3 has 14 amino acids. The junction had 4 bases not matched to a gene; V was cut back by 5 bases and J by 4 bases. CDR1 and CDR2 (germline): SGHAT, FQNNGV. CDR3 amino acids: CASSMDRGRETQYF. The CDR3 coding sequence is TGTGCCAGCAGCATGGACAGGGGGAGAGAGACCCAGTACTTC.

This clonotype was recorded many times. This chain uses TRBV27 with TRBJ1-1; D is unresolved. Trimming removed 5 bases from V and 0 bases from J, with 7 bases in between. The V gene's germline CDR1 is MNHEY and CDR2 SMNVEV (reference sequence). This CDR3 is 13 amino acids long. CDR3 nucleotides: TGTGCCAGCAGTAAGTACCTGAACACTGAAGCTTTCTTT. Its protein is CASSKYLNTEAFF.

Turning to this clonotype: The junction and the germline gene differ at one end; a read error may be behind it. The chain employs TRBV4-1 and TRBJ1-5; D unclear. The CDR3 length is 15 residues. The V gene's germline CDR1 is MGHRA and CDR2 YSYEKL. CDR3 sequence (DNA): TGCGTCAGCAGCCAAGATCTTCTAGGCAATCAGCCCCAGCATTTT. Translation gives CVSSQDLLGNQPQHF.

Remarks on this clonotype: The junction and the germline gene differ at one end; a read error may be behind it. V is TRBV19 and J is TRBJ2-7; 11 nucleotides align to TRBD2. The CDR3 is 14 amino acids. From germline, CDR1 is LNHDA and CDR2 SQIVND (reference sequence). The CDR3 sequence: CTSTSLAGGYEQYF. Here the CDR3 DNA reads TGTACCAGTACCTCGCTAGCGGGAGGCTACGAGCAGTACTTC.

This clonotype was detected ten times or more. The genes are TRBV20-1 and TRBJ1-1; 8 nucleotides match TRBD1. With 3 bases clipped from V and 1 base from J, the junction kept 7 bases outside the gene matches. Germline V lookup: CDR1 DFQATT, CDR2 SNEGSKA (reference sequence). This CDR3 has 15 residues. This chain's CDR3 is CSASPGTGGNTEAFF. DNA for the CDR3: TGCAGTGCTAGTCCTGGGACAGGAGGGAACACTGAAGCTTTCTTT.

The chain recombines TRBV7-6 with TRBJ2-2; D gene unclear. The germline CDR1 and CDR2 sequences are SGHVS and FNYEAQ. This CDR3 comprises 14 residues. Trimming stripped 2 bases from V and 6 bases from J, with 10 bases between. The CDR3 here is CASSLLFGPGELFF. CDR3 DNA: TGTGCCAGCAGCTTACTTTTCGGTCCCGGGGAGCTGTTTTTT.